The 6 T cell receptor beta chains listed next were all sequenced from one sample in a study. One entry per CDR3 protein results from TCRdb running MiXCR on the 5' RACE reads. The sample has some 44,000 distinct CDR3 sequences, roughly a fifth seen once. The sorted Tregs were CD4+CD25+CD127-/low cells. The source material was Tregs sorted from blood. These receptors all stem from a female donor with breast cancer.

This clonotype was found many times. The rearrangement joins TRBV10-3 to TRBJ2-1, with no clear D. V gave up 0 bases and J gave up 5 bases, with 5 bases separating them. The CDR3 sequence is 13 residues long. Germline V lookup: CDR1 ENHRY, CDR2 SYGVKD. CDR3 loop: CAISESWDNEQFF. The DNA for the CDR3 is TGTGCCATCAGTGAGTCGTGGGACAATGAGCAGTTCTTC.

As for this clonotype: With a much larger clone just one base away, this may be a read error. This sequence joins TRBV7-9 and TRBJ2-2, with TRBD2 as a possible D gene (5 bases). CDR1 SEHNR and CDR2 FQNEAQ come from the germline V gene (reference sequence). The V end was cut by 4 bases, the J end by 3 bases, with 18 bases between. The CDR3 contains 17 residues. The CDR3 protein is CASSSSGTRSHTGELFF. In nucleotides, the CDR3 is TGTGCCAGCAGCTCTTCGGGAACTCGATCCCACACCGGGGAGCTGTTTTTT.

The V and J genes are TRBV7-8 and TRBJ2-2; D uncertain. The germline CDR1 and CDR2 sequences are SGHVS and FQNEAQ. V lost 2 bases and J lost 1, with 8 bases in between. The CDR3 is made up of 15 amino acids. CDR3 DNA: TGTGCCAGCAGCTTACAAAAAAAGAACACCGGGGAGCTGTTTTTT. Its translation: CASSLQKKNTGELFF.

In this sample, this clonotype turned up a few times. V and J are TRBV30 and TRBJ2-1, with 8 bases lining up with TRBD2. The CDR3 loop spans 13 amino acids. J was trimmed by 8 bases and V by 2 bases; bases with no gene match: 5. Germline V gene data show CDR1 as GTSNPN and CDR2 as SVGIG (reference sequence). The CDR3 DNA reads as TGTGCCTGGAGTAGCGGGAGAGAAGATGAGCAGTTCTTC. Translated, it gives CAWSSGREDEQFF.

Note on this clonotype: The germline gene is not matched at one end of the junction; a read error may be the cause. The rearrangement joins TRBV7-9 to TRBJ2-6; 10 bases fit TRBD1. Germline V gene data show CDR1 as SEHNR and CDR2 as FQNEAQ (reference sequence). This CDR3 is 18 amino acids long. The CDR3, as DNA: TGTGCCAGCAGCCCACCGGGACAGGGGAGCTCTGGGGCCAACGTCCTGGCTTTC. It specifies CASSPPGQGSSGANVLAF. The variable domain in full, with the rest retrieved from reference TRBV7-9 and TRBJ2-6, is DTGVSQNPRHKITKRGQNVTFRCDPISEHNRLYWYRQTLGQGPEFLTYFQNEAQLEKSRLLSDRFSAERPKGSFSTLEIQRTEQGDSAMYLCASSPPGQGSSGANVLAFGAGSRLTVL.

This clonotype was counted ten times or more. The V gene is TRBV5-1, the J gene TRBJ2-3; D is perhaps TRBD1 (6 bases). The germline gives CDR1 SGHRS, CDR2 YFSETQ. The CDR3 is made up of 15 amino acids. V lost 4 bases to trimming and J lost 0 bases, with 12 bases between them. For the CDR3, the DNA is TGCGCCAGCAGCACTGGACAGACGAGCACAGATACGCAGTATTTT. Its protein is CASSTGQTSTDTQYF.